A selection of T cell receptor beta chains follows, all from one sample in a study of ipilimumab plus nivolumab after autologous stem cell transplantation. The assay was immunoSEQ multiplex PCR, and TCRdb's table has in-frame clones only and misses some. Found here are 10,000 to 15,000 clones, around 78% of them singletons; the top ten hold 15% to 20%. The sample was PBMCs, taken in a trial of ipilimumab plus nivolumab as post-transplant consolidation. Source of these receptors: a male donor with diffuse large B-cell lymphoma. Each CDR3 is given with its conserved first and last residue. The order of the fields is CDR3 protein, CDR3 DNA, V gene, J gene, clone size, D gene. A D gene is named only where the DNA matches it firmly. Not every row has a clone size; where given, it reads once, few, many or a size class.

cdr3_aa: CASSLAVETQYF
cdr3_nt: TGTGCCAGCAGCCTAGCAGTAGAGACCCAGTACTTC
v_call: TRBV2
j_call: TRBJ2-5
clone_size: NA
d_call: NA

cdr3_aa: CASSYRRGSYEQYF
cdr3_nt: TGTGCCAGCAGCTATCGCAGGGGGAGCTACGAGCAGTACTTC
v_call: TRBV6-5
j_call: TRBJ2-7
clone_size: NA
d_call: TRBD1

cdr3_aa: CASSLVADKRYEQYF
cdr3_nt: TGTGCCAGCAGCTTAGTTGCGGACAAACGCTACGAGCAGTACTTC
v_call: TRBV7-9
j_call: TRBJ2-7
clone_size: NA
d_call: NA

cdr3_aa: CASSLVRTSGGTGELFF
cdr3_nt: TGTGCCAGCAGCTTAGTTAGGACTAGCGGGGGAACCGGGGAGCTGTTTTTT
v_call: TRBV7-6
j_call: TRBJ2-2
clone_size: few
d_call: TRBD2

cdr3_aa: CASSPGSQREIITGELFF
cdr3_nt: TGCGCCAGCAGCCCTGGGAGCCAGCGGGAGATTATCACCGGGGAGCTGTTTTTT
v_call: TRBV5-1
j_call: TRBJ2-2
clone_size: NA
d_call: TRBD2

cdr3_aa: CASSVGLAGLDTQYF
cdr3_nt: TGTGCCAGCAGCGTGGGACTAGCGGGATTAGATACGCAGTATTTT
v_call: TRBV9
j_call: TRBJ2-3
clone_size: NA
d_call: TRBD2

cdr3_aa: CASSWGRGGESGELFF
cdr3_nt: TGTGCCAGCAGCTGGGGCCGGGGGGGGGAGAGCGGGGAGCTGTTTTTT
v_call: TRBV5-4
j_call: TRBJ2-2
clone_size: NA
d_call: TRBD2

cdr3_aa: CASSLAQRGGTDTQYF
cdr3_nt: TGTGCCAGCAGCTTAGCCCAAAGGGGGGGCACAGATACGCAGTATTTT
v_call: TRBV7-9
j_call: TRBJ2-3
clone_size: NA
d_call: NA

cdr3_aa: CASSLLILAGSRQETQYF
cdr3_nt: TGTGCCAGCAGCTTGCTTATTCTAGCGGGAAGTAGGCAAGAGACCCAGTACTTC
v_call: TRBV5-4
j_call: TRBJ2-5
clone_size: NA
d_call: TRBD2

cdr3_aa: CATASGGIADTQYF
cdr3_nt: TGCGCAACCGCCAGCGGGGGGATTGCAGATACGCAGTATTTT
v_call: TRBV10-1
j_call: TRBJ2-3
clone_size: NA
d_call: TRBD2

cdr3_aa: CASSATRSGLAGGPRYEQYF
cdr3_nt: TGTGCCAGTAGTGCAACGAGATCAGGACTAGCGGGAGGGCCAAGGTACGAGCAGTACTTC
v_call: TRBV19
j_call: TRBJ2-7
clone_size: NA
d_call: TRBD2

cdr3_aa: CASSLGESYNEQFF
cdr3_nt: TGCGCCAGCAGCTTGGGGGAGAGTTACAATGAGCAGTTCTTC
v_call: TRBV5-1
j_call: TRBJ2-1
clone_size: few
d_call: NA

cdr3_aa: CASSLENRRGPSEAFF
cdr3_nt: TGTGCCAGCAGCTTGGAAAACAGAAGGGGACCTAGTGAAGCTTTCTTT
v_call: TRBV5-5
j_call: TRBJ1-1
clone_size: NA
d_call: NA

cdr3_aa: CASTSTFPNNEQFF
cdr3_nt: TGTGCCAGTACCTCCACCTTCCCTAACAATGAGCAGTTCTTC
v_call: TRBV19
j_call: TRBJ2-1
clone_size: NA
d_call: NA

cdr3_aa: CASSELGPWNTEAFF
cdr3_nt: TGTGCCAGCAGTGAACTAGGCCCCTGGAACACTGAAGCTTTCTTT
v_call: TRBV2
j_call: TRBJ1-1
clone_size: large
d_call: NA

cdr3_aa: CASSAGTDTQYF
cdr3_nt: TGCGCCAGCAGCGCCGGCACAGATACGCAGTATTTT
v_call: TRBV5-1
j_call: TRBJ2-3
clone_size: NA
d_call: NA

cdr3_aa: CASSFQRTTGAQYF
cdr3_nt: TGTGCCAGCAGCTTTCAACGCACAACAGGGGCCCAGTACTTC
v_call: TRBV7-6
j_call: TRBJ2-5
clone_size: NA
d_call: TRBD1

cdr3_aa: CASSPGGRGYEQYF
cdr3_nt: TGTGCCAGCTCACCTGGAGGCAGGGGTTACGAGCAGTACTTC
v_call: TRBV18
j_call: TRBJ2-7
clone_size: NA
d_call: NA

cdr3_aa: CAWSAGRGAYYGYTF
cdr3_nt: TGTGCCTGGAGTGCGGGGCGGGGGGCGTACTATGGCTACACCTTC
v_call: TRBV30
j_call: TRBJ1-2
clone_size: NA
d_call: NA

cdr3_aa: CASSQSGRGRVTDTQYF
cdr3_nt: TGCGCCAGCAGCCAAAGCGGCAGGGGGCGGGTCACAGATACGCAGTATTTT
v_call: TRBV4-3
j_call: TRBJ2-3
clone_size: NA
d_call: TRBD1

cdr3_aa: CASSLSENTEAFF
cdr3_nt: TGTGCCAGCAGCTTGTCGGAGAACACTGAAGCTTTCTTT
v_call: TRBV7-9
j_call: TRBJ1-1
clone_size: few
d_call: NA

cdr3_aa: CASSSEGTGLYEQYF
cdr3_nt: TGTGCCAGCAGCTCTGAAGGGACAGGACTCTACGAGCAGTACTTC
v_call: TRBV5-5
j_call: TRBJ2-7
clone_size: NA
d_call: TRBD1

cdr3_aa: CAWGDSMNTEAFF
cdr3_nt: TGTGCCTGGGGGGACAGTATGAACACTGAAGCTTTCTTT
v_call: TRBV30
j_call: TRBJ1-1
clone_size: NA
d_call: TRBD1

cdr3_aa: CAGIGDRNIQYF
cdr3_nt: TGTGCCGGGATAGGGGACAGAAACATTCAGTACTTC
v_call: TRBV6-1
j_call: TRBJ2-4
clone_size: NA
d_call: TRBD1